One and the same sample provided the 27 T cell receptor beta chains below, sequenced in a study of T cells after posttransplantation cyclophosphamide. Control samples came 1 year after myeloablative marrow transplants with methotrexate plus calcineurin inhibitor. Here immunoSEQ multiplex PCR was the method, and the copy in TCRdb shows in-frame clones only, minus some. The table lists about 21,000 clones, more than 80% of them singletons. This specimen was PBMCs, taken around 390 days after allogeneic stem cell transplant with calcineurin inhibitor and methotrexate. The source is a female patient in her thirties or forties who received an allogeneic stem cell transplant from an unrelated donor, was CMV-positive, and had acute and chronic GVHD. The T cells may partly be graft donor cells.

V gene TRBV19 combines with J gene TRBJ1-1; 11 nucleotides line up with TRBD1. The J segment lost 1 base and the V segment lost 4 bases, leaving 11 bases of the junction unmatched. Germline V gives CDR1 LNHDA, CDR2 SQIVND (reference sequence). The CDR3 totals 18 residues. This chain's CDR3 is CASSKWDRGSGPNTEAFF. The DNA of the CDR3 is TGTGCCAGTAGTAAGTGGGACAGGGGGTCGGGACCGAACACTGAAGCTTTCTTT.

The rearrangement uses TRBV13 and TRBJ2-1, with TRBD1 as a possible D gene (5 bases). This CDR3 region has 14 residues. Between the trimmed V and J ends, which lost 5 bases and 6 bases, there was a span of 14 bases. Germline-derived CDR1 and CDR2 are PRHDT and FYEKMQ (reference sequence). CDR3 sequence reads: CASSQGPLGNEQFF. The CDR3 DNA is TGTGCCAGCAGCCAGGGCCCCCTCGGCAATGAGCAGTTCTTC.

The chain links TRBV4-1 to TRBJ2-1, with 13 bases that match TRBD2. Germline V CDR1 and CDR2: MGHRA, YSYEKL. V lost 0 bases, J lost 15 bases, and 5 bases stayed unmatched. The CDR3 runs 14 residues. In DNA form, the CDR3 reads TGCGCCAGCAGCCAAGATGGACTAGCGGGAGTCTCGTTCTTC. Its translation is CASSQDGLAGVSFF.

This chain joins TRBV11-2 and TRBJ2-7; 16 positions agree with TRBD2. The V gene's germline CDR1 is SGHAT and CDR2 FQNNGV. V lost 5 bases, J lost 0 bases, and 7 bases stayed unmatched. The CDR3 consists of 18 residues. Written as DNA, the CDR3 is TGTGCCAGCAGCCGATCGGGACTAGCGGGAGGGGGCTCCTACGAGCAGTACTTC. Translation: CASSRSGLAGGGSYEQYF.

The chain employs TRBV7-9 and TRBJ1-1, with TRBD1 as a possible D gene (5 bases). Trimming took 1 base from V and 1 from J, leaving 10 bases between them. The CDR3 length is 15 residues. Germline CDR1 SEHNR, CDR2 FQNEAQ (reference sequence). The CDR3 sequence is CASSLGWGGNTEAFF. CDR3 bases: TGTGCCAGCAGCTTAGGGTGGGGGGGGAACACTGAAGCTTTCTTT.

This chain links TRBV5-1 with TRBJ2-1, with TRBD2 identical over 7 bases. CDR1 and CDR2 from the germline V gene are SGHRS and YFSETQ. The CDR3 runs 16 residues. J gave up 4 bases and V 4 bases, and 11 bases lay outside the gene matches. The CDR3: CASSQPDGRSYNEQFF. The CDR3 DNA is TGCGCCAGCAGCCAGCCGGACGGGAGGAGTTACAATGAGCAGTTCTTC.

V is TRBV27 and J is TRBJ1-5, with TRBD1 matching 8 bases. V lost 4 bases, J lost 8 bases, and 22 bases stayed unmatched. The CDR3 loop spans 19 amino acids. CDR1 is MNHEY and CDR2 is SMNVEV in the germline V gene (reference sequence). CDR3 amino acids: CASSSPRLDRAAGLKPQHF. Written as DNA, the CDR3 is TGTGCCAGCAGTTCACCACGCCTGGACAGGGCGGCCGGGTTAAAGCCCCAGCATTTT.

The V call is TRBV11-2, the J call TRBJ1-4, with D unresolved. Between the trimmed V and J ends, which lost 2 bases and 8 bases, there was a span of 9 bases. Germline V gene lookup returns CDR1 SGHAT and CDR2 FQNNGV. There are 13 residues in the CDR3. The CDR3 reads CASSLITGEKLFF. The CDR3 DNA reads as TGTGCCAGCAGCTTAATTACGGGAGAAAAACTGTTTTTT.

The rearrangement uses TRBV7-8 and TRBJ1-1, with a weak D call TRBD1 (6 bases). CDR1 and CDR2 from the germline V gene are SGHVS and FQNEAQ. V was shortened by 5 bases and J by 5 bases, with 12 bases between the two germline ends. The CDR3 runs to 13 residues. This chain's CDR3 is CASSTTGRTEAFF. The CDR3 region has the DNA TGTGCCAGCAGCACCACAGGGAGAACTGAAGCTTTCTTT.

This clone was seen only once. V and J are TRBV9 and TRBJ2-1, with 8 bases matching TRBD2. The CDR3 is 17 amino acids. Germline-derived CDR1 and CDR2 are SGDLS and YYNGEE. The V segment lost 2 bases and the J segment 10 bases; nucleotides outside the gene matches: 17. CDR3 region: CASSVLGGVAGLGEQFF. The CDR3 DNA reads as TGTGCCAGCAGCGTCCTCGGCGGAGTAGCGGGGCTCGGGGAGCAGTTCTTC.

This chain links TRBV11-2 with TRBJ2-2; D is possibly TRBD2 (7 bases). With 2 bases removed from V and 6 bases from J, the gap between germline ends came to 13 bases. This CDR3 is 15 amino acids long. Germline V gene data show CDR1 as SGHAT and CDR2 as FQNNGV. CDR3 nucleotide sequence: TGTGCCAGCAGCTTACTCGGGGGGCTATCCGGGGAGCTGTTTTTT. This sequence encodes CASSLLGGLSGELFF.

The chain is built from TRBV6-5 and TRBJ1-2; D gene uncertain. The CDR3 extends over 15 amino acids. V shed 2 bases and J shed 3 bases, with 13 bases lying between them. Germline V gene sequence: CDR1 MNHEY, CDR2 SVGAGI. DNA of the CDR3: TGTGCCAGCAGTTACCTGCAGGAGGTCTACTATGGCTACACCTTC. Translation: CASSYLQEVYYGYTF.

The chain couples TRBV19 to TRBJ1-1, with a possible D match to TRBD1 (6 bases). The CDR3 loop spans 16 amino acids. The germline V gene encodes CDR1 LNHDA and CDR2 SQIVND (reference sequence). V shed 1 base and J shed 3 bases, with 15 bases lying between them. In DNA form, the CDR3 reads TGTGCCAGTAGTATAGTCTTACAGGGAAGGTACACTGAAGCTTTCTTT. Protein product: CASSIVLQGRYTEAFF.

In the case of this clone: Its ends do not fully match the called genes, so a read error is possible. The same CDR3 arises from other DNA sequences in this sample as well. The rearrangement links TRBV18 to TRBJ1-1; a possible D gene is TRBD1 (5 bases). This CDR3 has 16 amino acids. Germline CDR1 is KGHSH and CDR2 is LQKENI. CDR3 region: CASSPPVRVRNTEAFF. In DNA form, the CDR3 reads TGTGCCAGCTCACCCCCCGTCAGGGTCCGGAACACTGAAGCCTTCTTT.

The J gene is TRBJ2-1, the V gene TRBV19; TRBD2 matches at 7 bases. Germline V CDR1 and CDR2: LNHDA, SQIVND (reference sequence). V lost 5 bases, J lost 3 bases, and 10 bases stayed unmatched. The CDR3 runs to 16 residues. The CDR3 DNA is TGTGCCAGTAGTGCCCTTACTGGCGGGAGCTACAATGAGCAGTTCTTC. Translation: CASSALTGGSYNEQFF.

The chain has TRBV10-1 and TRBJ2-3; D not resolved. The CDR3 is 13 residues long. The germline V and J ends were trimmed by 2 bases and 1 base, with 4 bases remaining between them. Germline CDR1 is WNHNN and CDR2 is SYGVQD (reference sequence). CDR3 nucleotides: TGCGCCAGCAGTGAGCCAGGCACAGATACGCAGTATTTT. It translates to CASSEPGTDTQYF.

The gene calls are TRBV5-1 and TRBJ2-2; 9 nucleotides agree with TRBD2. The germline gives CDR1 SGHRS, CDR2 YFSETQ. This CDR3 comprises 15 residues. With 0 bases clipped from V and 6 bases from J, the junction kept 3 bases outside the gene matches. As DNA, the CDR3 is TGCGCCAGCAGCTTGGTAGGACTAGCGTCCGGGGAGCTGTTTTTT. This translates into CASSLVGLASGELFF.

To note about this clone: The junction does not match germline at one end; this may be a read error. At the DNA level, this CDR3 is encoded by other sequences in the same sample as well. The rearrangement links TRBV5-1 to TRBJ1-1; 7 bases match TRBD1. CDR3 size: 14 residues. Per germline, CDR1 SGHRS and CDR2 YFSETQ. The CDR3 protein is CASRRGQENTEAFF. The CDR3 DNA is TGCGCCAGCAGACGAGGACAGGAAAACACCGAAGCTTTCTTT.

CDR3 bases: TGCGCCAGCAGCTCAGGGACTAGCGAAGTCAATGAGCAGTTCTTC. It translates to CASSSGTSEVNEQFF. The chain employs TRBV4-1 and TRBJ2-1, with 10 bases fitting TRBD2. This CDR3 is 15 amino acids long. Germline V CDR1 and CDR2: MGHRA, YSYEKL. J lost 6 bases, V lost 5 bases, and 7 bases had no gene match.

This rearrangement joins TRBV7-3 to TRBJ2-5; 9 nucleotides match TRBD2. From germline, CDR1 is SGHTA and CDR2 FQGTGA. The CDR3 contains 16 residues. Unmatched junction bases numbered 9, after V lost 7 bases and J lost 0 bases. The CDR3 nucleotides are TGTGCCAGCAAGAAAGTAGCGGGAGAGTACCAAGAGACCCAGTACTTC. This sequence encodes CASKKVAGEYQETQYF.

The chain combines TRBV7-3 with TRBJ2-1; D unresolved. The CDR3 consists of 11 residues. Trimming removed 4 bases from V and 6 bases from J, with 4 bases in between. The germline V gene encodes CDR1 SGHTA and CDR2 FQGTGA. CDR3 sequence: CASSSGNEQFF. The CDR3 nucleotides are TGTGCCAGCAGCTCAGGCAATGAGCAGTTCTTC.

CDR3 amino acids: CASSPRDTASEAFF. In nucleotides, the CDR3 is TGTGCCAGCTCACCAAGGGACACGGCCTCTGAAGCTTTCTTT. This chain uses TRBV18 with TRBJ1-1, with D possibly being TRBD1 (6 bases). The CDR3 runs to 14 residues. CDR1 is KGHSH and CDR2 is LQKENI in the germline V gene. V lost 2 bases and J lost 6, with 13 bases in between.

Here the CDR3 reads CASSSRVRSQEKLFF. In DNA, the CDR3 is TGTGCCAGCAGCTCCCGGGTCCGGTCGCAAGAAAAACTGTTTTTT. This sequence joins TRBV13 and TRBJ1-4; D remains unclear. The CDR3 length is 15 residues. The V gene lost 4 bases and the J gene lost 8 bases, with 17 bases spanning the gap. Germline V gene data show CDR1 as PRHDT and CDR2 as FYEKMQ (reference sequence).

The V gene is TRBV30, the J gene TRBJ2-7, with 15 bases identical to TRBD2. Germline V lookup: CDR1 GTSNPN, CDR2 SVGIG (reference sequence). Trimming removed 2 bases from V and 3 bases from J; junction bases left unmatched: 20. CDR3 length equals 21 residues. This CDR3 is CAWSQAEVRTSGRGRCYEQYV. Here the CDR3 DNA reads TGTGCCTGGAGTCAGGCCGAAGTTAGGACTAGCGGGAGGGGGAGGTGCTACGAGCAGTACGTC.

This CDR3 is CASKREITDPRQFF. CDR3 sequence (DNA): TGTGCCAGTAAGCGGGAGATTACGGACCCCCGGCAGTTCTTC. This chain connects TRBV19 to TRBJ2-1, with 8 bases fitting TRBD2. This CDR3 region has 14 residues. Unmatched junction bases numbered 14, after V lost 7 bases and J lost 12 bases. The V gene's germline CDR1 is LNHDA and CDR2 SQIVND (reference sequence).

The chain uses TRBV7-2 and TRBJ2-5; 11 bases align to TRBD2. The junction had 5 bases not matched to a gene; V was cut back by 0 bases and J by 5 bases. This CDR3 has 16 amino acids. Germline CDR1 SGHTA, CDR2 FQGNSA. CDR3 nucleotides: TGTGCCAGCAGCTTAGCTAGCGGGAGGGGCGTGGAGACCCAGTACTTC. Translation: CASSLASGRGVETQYF.

This rearrangement joins TRBV29-1 to TRBJ1-2, with 9 bases aligning to TRBD1. The CDR3 sequence is 14 residues long. Unmatched junction bases numbered 7, after V lost 4 bases and J lost 4 bases. Germline values: CDR1 SQVTM, CDR2 ANQGSEA. The CDR3 region has the DNA TGCAGCGTTGCCCCGGGACAGGGAAGCTATGGCTACACCTTC. Its translation: CSVAPGQGSYGYTF. Full variable domain (rest looked up from reference TRBV29-1 and TRBJ1-2): SAVISQKPSRDICQRGTSLTIQCQVDSQVTMMFWYRQQPGQSLTLIATANQGSEATYESGFVIDKFPISRPNLTFSTLTVSNMSPEDSSIYLCSVAPGQGSYGYTFGSGTRLTVV.